The source of this T cell receptor beta chain is a study of CD8 T cells in Susac syndrome. V gave up 4 bases and J gave up 6 bases, with 9 bases separating them. The CDR3 contains 12 residues. Germline assignment: CDR1 GTSNPN and CDR2 SVGIG (reference sequence). Random hexamers were used to reverse transcribe an amount of roughly 0.5 to 1 ug RNA. TCRdb ran MiXCR on the immunoSEQ multiplex PCR reads and lists one entry per CDR3 protein. In the table there are around 200,000 distinct CDR3 sequences, approximately 96% of which are singletons. The multiple sclerosis control group consisted of treatment-naive patients whose relapsing-remitting disease, which was either stable or active, fulfilled revised McDonald criteria. Negative magnetic isolation gave CD8+ and CD4+ cells; FACS enriched CD8+ TEMRA.

Material: CD4+ T cells from PBMCs. This chain connects TRBV30 to TRBJ2-2, with D maybe TRBD2 (6 bases). The TCR comes from a human donor with multiple sclerosis. Here the CDR3 reads CAWNGGSGELFF. Written as DNA, the CDR3 is TGTGCCTGGAATGGGGGGTCCGGGGAGCTGTTTTTT.